The T cell receptor beta chain described here comes from a study of siplizumab effects on memory and regulatory T cells. Regarding the study as a whole: Contribution to the alloresponse seemed major for naive T cells, which also seemed more diverse than memory cells. With siplizumab, cumulative frequency of CD4+ memory-derived alloreactive sequences dropped significantly.

In the case of this clone: Its specificity is unknown.

CDR1 KGHSH and CDR2 LQKENI come from the germline V gene. The CDR3 totals 12 residues. V lost 5 bases, J lost 0 bases, and 3 bases lay in between. Only in-frame clones appear in the TCRdb table, and some are missing; sequencing was by immunoSEQ multiplex PCR. The sample lists approximately 100,000 clones, roughly 94% occurring once. This TCR was recovered from a human donor in good health. The chain joins TRBV18 to TRBJ2-3; D not certain. The sequenced material came from Tregs sorted from blood. The CDR3 is CASSSSTDTQYF. CDR3 sequence (DNA): TGTGCCAGCTCATCTAGCACAGATACGCAGTATTTT.